These T cell receptor beta chains were read from a single sample in a study of shared clonotypes between healthy human individuals. Clones were sequenced by immunoSEQ multiplex PCR, and TCRdb holds only the in-frame ones, with some missing. This sample has 490,000 or so clones, with less than 80% found just once. The sample comprised PBMCs. These TCRs come from a woman between 40 and 50 years old in good health. Some clones in this sample may be carry-over from other donors' samples. The CDR3 runs from the conserved cysteine through the conserved F or W. A D gene is named only where the DNA matches it firmly. Not every row has a clone size; where given, it reads once, few, many or a size class.

clone_size: .; v_call: TRBV11-2; d_call: .; j_call: TRBJ2-1; cdr3_nt: TGTGCCAGCAGCCCCTGGGACATCGGGAGCGGCAATGAGCAGTTCTTC; cdr3_aa: CASSPWDIGSGNEQFF
clone_size: .; v_call: TRBV30; d_call: .; j_call: TRBJ1-4; cdr3_nt: TGTGCCTGGAGTCCCTTCGAAGGTTGGGGAGAAAAACTGTTTTTT; cdr3_aa: CAWSPFEGWGEKLFF
clone_size: .; v_call: TRBV7-2; d_call: .; j_call: TRBJ2-7; cdr3_nt: TGTGCCAGCAGCTTAGTGGCCTCCACCTACGAGCAGTACTTC; cdr3_aa: CASSLVASTYEQYF
clone_size: once; v_call: TRBV27; d_call: .; j_call: TRBJ2-7; cdr3_nt: TGTGCCAGCAGCCCTTGGGGGGCCGCCTACGAGCAGTACTTC; cdr3_aa: CASSPWGAAYEQYF
clone_size: .; v_call: TRBV28; d_call: TRBD1; j_call: TRBJ2-3; cdr3_nt: TGTGCCAGCAGTATGAACAGGGGAGCCCTCACAGATACGCAGTATTTT; cdr3_aa: CASSMNRGALTDTQYF
clone_size: .; v_call: TRBV27; d_call: TRBD2; j_call: TRBJ2-1; cdr3_nt: TGTGAAGTCGGGAGGGCTAGCGGCTACAATGAGCAGTTCTTC; cdr3_aa: CEVGRASGYNEQFF
clone_size: once; v_call: TRBV19; d_call: TRBD1; j_call: TRBJ1-4; cdr3_nt: TGTGCCAGTAGTATGAGGGGACAGTATAATGAAAAACTGTTTTTT; cdr3_aa: CASSMRGQYNEKLFF
clone_size: .; v_call: TRBV23-1; d_call: .; j_call: TRBJ2-2; cdr3_nt: TGCGCCAGGGGACCCCTCTTATCCGGGGAGCTGTTTTTT; cdr3_aa: CARGPLLSGELFF
clone_size: .; v_call: TRBV7-7; d_call: TRBD1; j_call: TRBJ2-7; cdr3_nt: TGTGCTAGCAGCCCAGATCCTGACAGGGTCTACGAGCAGTACTTC; cdr3_aa: CASSPDPDRVYEQYF
clone_size: .; v_call: TRBV6-6; d_call: .; j_call: TRBJ1-3; cdr3_nt: TGTGCCAGCAGTTACGGGGGTTCAGCTGGAAACACCATATATTTT; cdr3_aa: CASSYGGSAGNTIYF
clone_size: .; v_call: TRBV10-3; d_call: .; j_call: TRBJ1-5; cdr3_nt: TGTGCCATCAGTGAACCTGATCAGCCCCAGCATTTT; cdr3_aa: CAISEPDQPQHF
clone_size: .; v_call: TRBV5-4; d_call: TRBD1; j_call: TRBJ1-2; cdr3_nt: TGTGCCAGCAGCTTAGGGACAGAGAACTATGGCTACACCTTC; cdr3_aa: CASSLGTENYGYTF
clone_size: .; v_call: TRBV10-3; d_call: TRBD2; j_call: TRBJ2-1; cdr3_nt: TGTGCCATCAGTGAGGACTCCACCGGGGGGAATGAGCAGTTCTTC; cdr3_aa: CAISEDSTGGNEQFF
clone_size: .; v_call: TRBV6-1; d_call: .; j_call: TRBJ2-2; cdr3_nt: TGTGCCAGCAACCCCCGGGGCATGAACACCGGGGAGCTGTTTTTT; cdr3_aa: CASNPRGMNTGELFF
clone_size: few; v_call: TRBV29-1; d_call: .; j_call: TRBJ2-7; cdr3_nt: TGCAGCGCCTACTTGGGCGGGGTGGGGGAGCAGTACTTC; cdr3_aa: CSAYLGGVGEQYF
clone_size: .; v_call: TRBV5-4; d_call: .; j_call: TRBJ2-1; cdr3_nt: TGTGCCAGCAGCTTGGCAGGGCACAATGAGCAGTTCTTC; cdr3_aa: CASSLAGHNEQFF
clone_size: .; v_call: TRBV28; d_call: TRBD2; j_call: TRBJ2-1; cdr3_nt: TGTGCCAGCACCACGGGGGCGGGAGGGTGGAATGAGCAGTTCTTC; cdr3_aa: CASTTGAGGWNEQFF
clone_size: .; v_call: TRBV6-1; d_call: .; j_call: TRBJ2-1; cdr3_nt: TGTGCCAGCAGTGAAGCTGCCGGGATCGGCAATGAGCAGTTCTTC; cdr3_aa: CASSEAAGIGNEQFF
clone_size: .; v_call: TRBV7-3; d_call: .; j_call: TRBJ1-4; cdr3_nt: TGTGCCAGCAGCTTAGGTGCCAGAAATGAAAAACTGTTTTTT; cdr3_aa: CASSLGARNEKLFF
clone_size: .; v_call: TRBV12-5; d_call: .; j_call: TRBJ2-1; cdr3_nt: TGTGCTAGTGGTTTGGGGGACCTGGCAGTTAATGAGCAGTTCTTC; cdr3_aa: CASGLGDLAVNEQFF
clone_size: .; v_call: TRBV4-2; d_call: TRBD1; j_call: TRBJ2-4; cdr3_nt: TGTGCCAGCAGCCAAGGGACAGGAGACATTCAGTACTTC; cdr3_aa: CASSQGTGDIQYF
clone_size: once; v_call: TRBV6-1; d_call: .; j_call: TRBJ1-1; cdr3_nt: TGTGCCAGCAGTTTAGAGGAGAACACTGAAGCTTTCTTT; cdr3_aa: CASSLEENTEAFF
clone_size: .; v_call: TRBV27; d_call: .; j_call: TRBJ2-7; cdr3_nt: TGTGCCAGCAGTTTCCTGGGGGGGGCGGAGCAGTACTTC; cdr3_aa: CASSFLGGAEQYF
clone_size: .; v_call: TRBV7-3; d_call: .; j_call: TRBJ2-5; cdr3_nt: TGTGCCAGCAGCCCAATCCCCGTAGGAAGGTACCAAGAGACCCAGTACTTC; cdr3_aa: CASSPIPVGRYQETQYF
clone_size: .; v_call: TRBV5-5; d_call: .; j_call: TRBJ2-1; cdr3_nt: TGTGCCAGCAGCTTACGGGATCTCAATGAGCAGTTCTTC; cdr3_aa: CASSLRDLNEQFF
clone_size: .; v_call: TRBV6-1; d_call: .; j_call: TRBJ2-3; cdr3_nt: TGTGCCAGCAGTGAACGAGCAGGTGGGGGGCGGACAGATACGCAGTATTTT; cdr3_aa: CASSERAGGGRTDTQYF
clone_size: .; v_call: TRBV2; d_call: .; j_call: TRBJ2-5; cdr3_nt: TGTGCCAGCAGCGCCCTAAGAGAGACCCAGTACTTC; cdr3_aa: CASSALRETQYF
clone_size: .; v_call: TRBV5-1; d_call: .; j_call: TRBJ2-7; cdr3_nt: TGCGCCAGCAGCCCCGACGGGGGCGGTTCCTACGAGCAGTACTTC; cdr3_aa: CASSPDGGGSYEQYF
clone_size: .; v_call: TRBV5-1; d_call: .; j_call: TRBJ2-5; cdr3_nt: TGCGCCAGCAGCTTGGGGTTAGCGGCCTATCAAGAGACCCAGTACTTC; cdr3_aa: CASSLGLAAYQETQYF